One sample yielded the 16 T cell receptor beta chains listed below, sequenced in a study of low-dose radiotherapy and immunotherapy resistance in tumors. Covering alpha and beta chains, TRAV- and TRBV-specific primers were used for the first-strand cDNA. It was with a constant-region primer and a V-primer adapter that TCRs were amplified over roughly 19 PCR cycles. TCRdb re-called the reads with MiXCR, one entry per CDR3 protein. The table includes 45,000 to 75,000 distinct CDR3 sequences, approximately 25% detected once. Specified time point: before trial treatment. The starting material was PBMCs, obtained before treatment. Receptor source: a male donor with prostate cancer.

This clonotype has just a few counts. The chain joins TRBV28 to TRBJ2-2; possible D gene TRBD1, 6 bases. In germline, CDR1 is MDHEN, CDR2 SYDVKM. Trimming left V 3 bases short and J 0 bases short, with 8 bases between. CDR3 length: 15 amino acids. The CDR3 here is CASSFEGANTGELFF. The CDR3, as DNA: TGTGCCAGCAGTTTTGAGGGGGCGAACACCGGGGAGCTGTTTTTT.

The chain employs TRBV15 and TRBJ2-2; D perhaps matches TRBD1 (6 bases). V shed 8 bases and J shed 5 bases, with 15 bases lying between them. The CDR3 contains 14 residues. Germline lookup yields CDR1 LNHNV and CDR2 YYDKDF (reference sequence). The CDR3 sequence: CATSRTDNTGELFF. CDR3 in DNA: TGTGCCACCTCCCGGACAGATAATACCGGGGAGCTGTTTTTT. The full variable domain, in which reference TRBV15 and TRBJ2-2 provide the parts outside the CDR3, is DAMVIQNPRYQVTQFGKPVTLSCSQTLNHNVMYWYQQKSSQAPKLLFHYYDKDFNNEADTPDNFQSRRPNTSFCFLDIRSPGLGDTAMYLCATSRTDNTGELFFGEGSRLTVL.

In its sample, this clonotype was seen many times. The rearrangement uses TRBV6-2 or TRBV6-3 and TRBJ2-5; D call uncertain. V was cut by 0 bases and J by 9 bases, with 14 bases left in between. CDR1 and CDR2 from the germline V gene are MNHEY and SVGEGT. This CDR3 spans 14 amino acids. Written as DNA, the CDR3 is TGTGCCAGCAGTTACTCGTGGTTTCAGGACGCCCAGTACTTC. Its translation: CASSYSWFQDAQYF.

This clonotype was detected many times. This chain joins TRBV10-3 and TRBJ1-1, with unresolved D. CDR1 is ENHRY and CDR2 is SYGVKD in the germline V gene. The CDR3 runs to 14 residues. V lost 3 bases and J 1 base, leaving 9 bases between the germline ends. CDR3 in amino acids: CAISEGGRNTEAFF. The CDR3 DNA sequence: TGTGCCATCAGTGAAGGAGGCCGGAACACTGAAGCTTTCTTT.

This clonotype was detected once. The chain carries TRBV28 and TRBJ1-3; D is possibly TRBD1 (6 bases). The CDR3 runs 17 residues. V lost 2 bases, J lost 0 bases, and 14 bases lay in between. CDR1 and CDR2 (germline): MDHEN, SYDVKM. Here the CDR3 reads CASSLSYLGGSGNTIYF. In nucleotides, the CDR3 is TGTGCCAGCAGTTTAAGTTATTTAGGGGGCTCTGGAAACACCATATATTTT.

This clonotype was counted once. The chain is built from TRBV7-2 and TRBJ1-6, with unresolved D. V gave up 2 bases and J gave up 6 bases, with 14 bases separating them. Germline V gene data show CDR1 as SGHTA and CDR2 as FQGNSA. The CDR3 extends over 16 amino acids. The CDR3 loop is CASSLFSGFGNSPLHF. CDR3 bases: TGTGCCAGCAGCTTATTTTCCGGGTTCGGTAATTCACCCCTCCACTTT.

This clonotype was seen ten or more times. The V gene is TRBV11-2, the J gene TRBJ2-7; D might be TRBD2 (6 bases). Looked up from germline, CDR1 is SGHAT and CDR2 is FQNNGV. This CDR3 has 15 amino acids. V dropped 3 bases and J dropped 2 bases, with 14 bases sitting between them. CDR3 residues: CASSFGRGITYEQYF. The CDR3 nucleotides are TGTGCCAGCAGCTTCGGACGGGGGATCACCTACGAGCAGTACTTC.

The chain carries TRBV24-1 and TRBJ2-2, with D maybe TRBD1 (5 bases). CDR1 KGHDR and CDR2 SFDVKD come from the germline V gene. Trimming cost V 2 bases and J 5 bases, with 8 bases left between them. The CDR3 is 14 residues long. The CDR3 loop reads CATSDYPGTGELFF. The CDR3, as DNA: TGTGCCACCAGTGATTACCCAGGGACCGGGGAGCTGTTTTTT.

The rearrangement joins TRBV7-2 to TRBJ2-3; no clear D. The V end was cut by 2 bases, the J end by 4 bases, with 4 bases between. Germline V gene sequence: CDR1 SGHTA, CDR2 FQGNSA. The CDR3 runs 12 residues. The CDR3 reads CASSLSADTQYF. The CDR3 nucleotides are TGTGCCAGCAGCTTATCCGCAGATACGCAGTATTTT.

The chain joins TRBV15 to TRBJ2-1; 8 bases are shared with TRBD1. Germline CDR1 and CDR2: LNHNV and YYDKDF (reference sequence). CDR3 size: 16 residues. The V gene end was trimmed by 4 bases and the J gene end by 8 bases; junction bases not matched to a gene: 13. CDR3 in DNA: TGTGCCACCAGCACACCGAGAGGACAGGGTCGTCATGAGCAGTTCTTC. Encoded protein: CATSTPRGQGRHEQFF.

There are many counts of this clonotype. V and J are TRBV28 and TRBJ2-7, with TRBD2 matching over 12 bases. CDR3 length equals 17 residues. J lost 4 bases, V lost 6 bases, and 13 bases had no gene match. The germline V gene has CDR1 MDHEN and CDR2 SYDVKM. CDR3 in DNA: TGTGCCAGCAGCCAGACTAGCGGGAGAGGAAGTATTTACGAGCAGTACTTC. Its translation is CASSQTSGRGSIYEQYF.

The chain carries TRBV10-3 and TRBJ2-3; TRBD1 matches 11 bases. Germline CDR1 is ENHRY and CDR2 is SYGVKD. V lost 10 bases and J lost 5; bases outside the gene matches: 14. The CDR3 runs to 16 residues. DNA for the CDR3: TGTGCCACCTACTCCTGGCCGGGACAGGGGGAAGATACGCAGTATTTT. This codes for CATYSWPGQGEDTQYF.

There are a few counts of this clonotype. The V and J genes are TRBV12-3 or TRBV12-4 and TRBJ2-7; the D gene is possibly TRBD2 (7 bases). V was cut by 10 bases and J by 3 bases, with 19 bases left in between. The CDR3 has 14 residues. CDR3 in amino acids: CATMAGAGVYEQYF. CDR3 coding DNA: TGTGCCACCATGGCGGGGGCGGGAGTCTACGAGCAGTACTTC.

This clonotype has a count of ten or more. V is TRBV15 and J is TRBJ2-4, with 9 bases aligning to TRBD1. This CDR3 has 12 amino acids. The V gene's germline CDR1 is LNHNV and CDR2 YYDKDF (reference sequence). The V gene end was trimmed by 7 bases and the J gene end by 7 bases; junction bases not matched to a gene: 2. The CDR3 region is CATNGQGNIQYF. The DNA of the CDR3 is TGTGCCACCAACGGACAGGGGAACATTCAGTACTTC.

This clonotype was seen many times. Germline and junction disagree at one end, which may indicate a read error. The CDR3 sequence: CASARSALTYF. CDR3 sequence (DNA): TGTGCCAGCGCTCGGTCGGCTCTAACATATTTT. This chain joins TRBV28 and TRBJ1-5; D call uncertain. The CDR3 length is 11 residues. Germline CDR1 MDHEN, CDR2 SYDVKM.

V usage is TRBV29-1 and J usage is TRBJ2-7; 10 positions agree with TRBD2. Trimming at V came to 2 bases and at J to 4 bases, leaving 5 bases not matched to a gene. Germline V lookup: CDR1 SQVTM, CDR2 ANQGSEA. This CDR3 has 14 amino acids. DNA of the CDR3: TGCAGCGTTGAACTAGCGGGAGTGGGGTACGAGCAGTACTTC. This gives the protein CSVELAGVGYEQYF.